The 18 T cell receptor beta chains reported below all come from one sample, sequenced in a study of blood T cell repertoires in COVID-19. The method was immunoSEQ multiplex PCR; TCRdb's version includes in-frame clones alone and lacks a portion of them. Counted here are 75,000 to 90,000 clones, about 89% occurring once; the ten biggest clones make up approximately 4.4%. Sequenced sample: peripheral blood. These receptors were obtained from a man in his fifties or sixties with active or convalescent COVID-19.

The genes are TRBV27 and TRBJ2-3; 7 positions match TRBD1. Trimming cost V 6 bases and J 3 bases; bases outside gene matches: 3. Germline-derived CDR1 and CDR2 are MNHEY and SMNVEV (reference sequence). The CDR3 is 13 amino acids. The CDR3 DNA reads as TGTGCCAGCAGCGACAGGGAAACAGATACGCAGTATTTT. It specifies CASSDRETDTQYF.

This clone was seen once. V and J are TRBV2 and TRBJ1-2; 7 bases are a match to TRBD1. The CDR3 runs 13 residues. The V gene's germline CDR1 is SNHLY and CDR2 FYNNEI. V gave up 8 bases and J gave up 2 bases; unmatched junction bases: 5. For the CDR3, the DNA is TGTGCCAGCCAACAGGGACAGAACTATGGCTACACCTTC. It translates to CASQQGQNYGYTF.

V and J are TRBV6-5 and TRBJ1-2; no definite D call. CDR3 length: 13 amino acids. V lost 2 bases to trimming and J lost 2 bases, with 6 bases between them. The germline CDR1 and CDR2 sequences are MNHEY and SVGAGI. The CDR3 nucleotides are TGTGCCAGCAGTTACCTAAAAAACTATGGCTACACCTTC. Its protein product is CASSYLKNYGYTF.

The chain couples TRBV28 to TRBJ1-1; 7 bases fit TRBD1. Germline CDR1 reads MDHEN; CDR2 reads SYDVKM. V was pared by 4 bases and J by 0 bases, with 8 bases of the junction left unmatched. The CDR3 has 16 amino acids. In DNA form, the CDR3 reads TGTGCCAGCAGTTCGACAGGGTACTTGATGAACACTGAAGCTTTCTTT. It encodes CASSSTGYLMNTEAFF.

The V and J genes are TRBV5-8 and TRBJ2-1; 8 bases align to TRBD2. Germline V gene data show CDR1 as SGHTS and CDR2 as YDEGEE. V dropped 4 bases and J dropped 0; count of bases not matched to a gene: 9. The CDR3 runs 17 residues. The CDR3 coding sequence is TGTGCCAGCAGCATAAACGGGGGGGCCGGCTCCTACAATGAGCAGTTCTTC. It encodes CASSINGGAGSYNEQFF.

This CDR3 is CASRANGNNEQFF. The CDR3 DNA reads TGTGCCAGCAGGGCGAACGGGAACAATGAGCAGTTCTTC. The chain is built from TRBV6-6 and TRBJ2-1; D perhaps matches TRBD2 (5 bases). Per the germline V gene, CDR1 is MNHNY and CDR2 is SVGAGI (reference sequence). V lost 6 bases to trimming and J lost 5 bases, with 11 bases between them. The CDR3 consists of 13 residues.

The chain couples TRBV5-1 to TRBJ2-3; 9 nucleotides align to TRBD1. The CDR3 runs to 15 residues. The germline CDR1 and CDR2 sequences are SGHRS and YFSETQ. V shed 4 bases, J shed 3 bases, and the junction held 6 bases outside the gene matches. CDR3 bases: TGCGCCAGCAGCGAAGGGACAGGGAGAACAGATACGCAGTATTTT. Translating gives CASSEGTGRTDTQYF.

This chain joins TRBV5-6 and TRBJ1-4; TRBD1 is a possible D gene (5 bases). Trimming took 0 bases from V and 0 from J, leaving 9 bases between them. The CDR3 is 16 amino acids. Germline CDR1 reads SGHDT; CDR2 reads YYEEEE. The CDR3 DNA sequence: TGTGCCAGCAGCTTGGTAGGGGCCGCAACTAATGAAAAACTGTTTTTT. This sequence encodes CASSLVGAATNEKLFF.

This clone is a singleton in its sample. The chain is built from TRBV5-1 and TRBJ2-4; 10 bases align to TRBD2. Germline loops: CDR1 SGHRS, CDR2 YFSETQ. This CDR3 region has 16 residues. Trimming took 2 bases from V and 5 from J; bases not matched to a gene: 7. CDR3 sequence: CASSLASGGAQNIQYF. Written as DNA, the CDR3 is TGCGCCAGCAGCTTAGCCAGCGGGGGGGCCCAAAACATTCAGTACTTC.

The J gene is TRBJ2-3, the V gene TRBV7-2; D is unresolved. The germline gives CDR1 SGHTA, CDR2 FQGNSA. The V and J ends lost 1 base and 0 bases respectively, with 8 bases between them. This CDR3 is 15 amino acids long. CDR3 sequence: CASSLDRSSTDTQYF. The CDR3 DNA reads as TGTGCCAGCAGCTTAGACAGATCTAGCACAGATACGCAGTATTTT. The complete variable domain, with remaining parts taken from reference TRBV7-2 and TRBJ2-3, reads GAGVSQSPSNKVTEKGKDVELRCDPISGHTALYWYRQSLGQGLEFLIYFQGNSAPDKSGLPSDRFSAERTGGSVSTLTIQRTQQEDSAVYLCASSLDRSSTDTQYFGPGTRLTVL.

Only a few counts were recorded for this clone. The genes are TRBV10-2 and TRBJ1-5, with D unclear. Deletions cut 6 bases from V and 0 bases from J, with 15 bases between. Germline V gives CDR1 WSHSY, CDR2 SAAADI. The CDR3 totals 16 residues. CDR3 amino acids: CASRNGGSYSNQPQHF. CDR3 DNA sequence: TGCGCCAGCAGGAATGGCGGCAGTTATAGCAATCAGCCCCAGCATTTT.

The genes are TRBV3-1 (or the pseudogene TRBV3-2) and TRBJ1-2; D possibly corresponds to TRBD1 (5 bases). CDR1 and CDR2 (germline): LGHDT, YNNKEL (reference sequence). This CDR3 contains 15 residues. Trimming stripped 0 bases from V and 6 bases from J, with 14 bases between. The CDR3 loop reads CASSQDQGGPDGYTF. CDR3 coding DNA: TGTGCCAGCAGCCAAGATCAGGGAGGCCCGGATGGCTACACCTTC.

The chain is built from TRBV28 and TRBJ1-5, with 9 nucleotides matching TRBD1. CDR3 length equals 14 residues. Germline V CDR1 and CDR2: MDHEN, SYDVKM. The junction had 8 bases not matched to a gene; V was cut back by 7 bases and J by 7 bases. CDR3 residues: CASNTGGEEQPQHF. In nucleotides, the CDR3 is TGTGCCAGCAACACAGGGGGCGAGGAGCAGCCCCAGCATTTT.

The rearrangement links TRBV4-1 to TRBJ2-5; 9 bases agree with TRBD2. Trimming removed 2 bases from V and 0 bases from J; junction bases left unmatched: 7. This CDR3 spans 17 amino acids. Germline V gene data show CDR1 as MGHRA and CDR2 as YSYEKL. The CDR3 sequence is CASSQPSSGGNQETQYF. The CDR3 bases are TGCGCCAGCAGCCAACCCTCGAGCGGGGGGAACCAAGAGACCCAGTACTTC.

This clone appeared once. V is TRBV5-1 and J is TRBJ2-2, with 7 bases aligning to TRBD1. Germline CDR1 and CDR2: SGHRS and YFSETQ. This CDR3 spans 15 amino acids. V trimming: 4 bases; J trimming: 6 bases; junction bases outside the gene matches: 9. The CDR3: CASSPVAGTAGELFF. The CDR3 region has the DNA TGCGCCAGCAGCCCGGTAGCCGGGACAGCCGGGGAGCTGTTTTTT.

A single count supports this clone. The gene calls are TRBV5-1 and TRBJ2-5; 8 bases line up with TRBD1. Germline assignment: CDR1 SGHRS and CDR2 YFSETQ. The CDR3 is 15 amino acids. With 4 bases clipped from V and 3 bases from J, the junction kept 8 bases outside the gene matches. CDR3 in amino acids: CASSPNGQGEETQYF. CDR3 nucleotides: TGCGCCAGCAGCCCCAACGGACAGGGAGAAGAGACCCAGTACTTC.

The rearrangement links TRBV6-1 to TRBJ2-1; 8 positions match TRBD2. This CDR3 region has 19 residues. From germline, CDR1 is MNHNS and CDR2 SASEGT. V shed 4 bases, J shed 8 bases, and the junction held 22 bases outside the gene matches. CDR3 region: CASSARRIDGGANNDEQFF. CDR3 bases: TGTGCCAGCAGTGCGCGCCGAATAGACGGGGGGGCTAACAACGATGAGCAGTTCTTC.

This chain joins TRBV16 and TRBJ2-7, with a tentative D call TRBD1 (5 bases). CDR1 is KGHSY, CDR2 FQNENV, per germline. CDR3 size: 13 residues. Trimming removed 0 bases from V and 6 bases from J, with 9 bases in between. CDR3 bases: TGTGCCAGCAGCCAATCAGGACATACCGAGCAGTACGTC. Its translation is CASSQSGHTEQYV.